Listed here is a single T cell receptor (beta chain). Some clones are missing from TCRdb's copy, which holds only in-frame ones; the method was immunoSEQ multiplex PCR. This sample has about 60,000 clones, with nearly 90% found just once. This sample is drawn from a study of blood T cell repertoires in COVID-19. The CDR3 has 15 amino acids. The germline V gene has CDR1 WNHNN and CDR2 SYGVQD (reference sequence). The germline V and J ends were trimmed by 0 bases and 2 bases, with 10 bases remaining between them. The rearrangement uses TRBV10-1 and TRBJ2-5, with a possible D match to TRBD1 (5 bases). The clonotype comes from a man between 60 and 70 years old with active COVID-19. The sequenced material came from peripheral blood. In DNA form, the CDR3 reads TGCGCCAGCAGTGAGTCATGCAGGGAACAAGAGACCCAGTACTTC. Its translation: CASSESCREQETQYF.